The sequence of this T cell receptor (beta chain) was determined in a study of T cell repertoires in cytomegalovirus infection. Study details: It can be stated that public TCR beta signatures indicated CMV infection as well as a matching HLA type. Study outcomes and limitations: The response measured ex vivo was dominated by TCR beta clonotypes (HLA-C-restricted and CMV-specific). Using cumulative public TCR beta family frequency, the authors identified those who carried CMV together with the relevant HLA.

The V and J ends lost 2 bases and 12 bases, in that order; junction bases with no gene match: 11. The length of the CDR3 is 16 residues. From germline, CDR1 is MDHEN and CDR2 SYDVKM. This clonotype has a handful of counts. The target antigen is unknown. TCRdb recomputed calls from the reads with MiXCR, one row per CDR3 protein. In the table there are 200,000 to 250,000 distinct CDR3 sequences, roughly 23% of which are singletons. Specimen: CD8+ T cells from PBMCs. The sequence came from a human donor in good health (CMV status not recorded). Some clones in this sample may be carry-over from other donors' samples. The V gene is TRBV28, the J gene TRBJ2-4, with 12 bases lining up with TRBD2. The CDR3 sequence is CASSLSITSGGPTQYF. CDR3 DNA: TGTGCCAGCAGTTTAAGTATCACTAGCGGGGGGCCCACTCAGTACTTC.